The 32 T cell receptor beta chains given below trace back to one sample, sequenced in a study of graft-versus-host responses after intestinal transplantation. Using immunoSEQ multiplex PCR, the repertoire was profiled, and TCRdb retains in-frame clones only, with some absent. Of more than 12,000 clones in the sample, 25% to 40% were seen once. The authors combined approximately 200,000 CFSE-labeled responder cells with approximately 200,000 irradiated, violet-dye-labeled stimulator cells in plates. Specimen: alloreactive CD8+ T cells from a mixed lymphocyte reaction culture, collected before intestinal transplant. Indicated subset: CFSE-low proliferating T cells sorted from roughly six-day pre-transplant mixed lymphocyte reaction (GvH or HvG direction). The receptors were gathered from a human patient who received an intestinal transplant.

The chain carries TRBV7-2 and TRBJ2-1; D possibly corresponds to TRBD1 (5 bases). CDR3 length: 15 residues. V was trimmed by 4 bases and J by 2 bases, leaving 12 bases between them. CDR1 and CDR2 from the germline V gene are SGHTA and FQGNSA. The CDR3 DNA follows: TGTGCCAGCAGCTCTTGGCAGGGCGCCTACAATGAGCAGTTCTTC. It yields the protein CASSSWQGAYNEQFF. The variable domain in full, with the rest retrieved from reference TRBV7-2 and TRBJ2-1, is GAGVSQSPSNKVTEKGKDVELRCDPISGHTALYWYRQSLGQGLEFLIYFQGNSAPDKSGLPSDRFSAERTGGSVSTLTIQRTQQEDSAVYLCASSSWQGAYNEQFFGPGTRLTVL.

This clone was seen a few times. The V call is TRBV6-5, the J call TRBJ2-1; D uncertain. The CDR3 sequence is 13 residues long. V was cut by 2 bases and J by 5 bases, with 7 bases left in between. Germline V CDR1 and CDR2: MNHEY, SVGAGI. CDR3 in amino acids: CASSYNSNNEQFF. The DNA of the CDR3 is TGTGCCAGCAGTTACAATTCCAACAATGAGCAGTTCTTC.

The chain employs TRBV7-2 and TRBJ2-7; 7 bases line up with TRBD1. The V gene end was trimmed by 5 bases and the J gene end by 0 bases; junction bases not matched to a gene: 4. The CDR3 is made up of 14 amino acids. Germline CDR1 and CDR2: SGHTA and FQGNSA. CDR3 residues: CASSADRFSYEQYF. The CDR3 region has the DNA TGTGCCAGCAGCGCGGACAGGTTCTCCTACGAGCAGTACTTC.

This chain links TRBV7-9 with TRBJ1-2, with D unresolved. CDR1 is SEHNR, CDR2 FQNEAQ, per germline (reference sequence). The length of the CDR3 is 13 residues. Trimming left V 1 base short and J 6 bases short, with 9 bases between. The DNA of the CDR3 is TGTGCCAGCAGCTTAGTAGACGCGGATGGCTACACCTTC. It codes for CASSLVDADGYTF.

The V and J genes are TRBV7-2 and TRBJ2-7; a weak D match, TRBD2 (7 bases). Trimming shortened V by 5 bases and J by 4 bases, and 18 bases separated the two germline ends. Germline V gives CDR1 SGHTA, CDR2 FQGNSA. This CDR3 has 15 amino acids. CDR3 residues: CASSTGGGLVYEQYF. The CDR3, as DNA: TGTGCCAGCAGCACTGGGGGGGGGCTGGTTTACGAGCAGTACTTC.

By share, this clone counts as medium-sized. This chain joins TRBV7-9 and TRBJ1-2, with 7 bases matching TRBD1. With V trimmed by 5 bases and J by 7 bases, 16 bases remained unmatched. Germline-derived CDR1 and CDR2 are SEHNR and FQNEAQ (reference sequence). CDR3 length: 16 amino acids. CDR3 bases: TGTGCCAGCAGCCTGGTCCCCCCGGGAGGGGGCGGTGGCTACACCTTC. It yields the protein CASSLVPPGGGGGYTF.

The rearrangement uses TRBV11-2 and TRBJ1-1; TRBD1 aligns across 7 bases. The germline V gene has CDR1 SGHAT and CDR2 FQNNGV. J gave up 11 bases and V 6 bases, and 6 bases lay outside the gene matches. This CDR3 contains 11 residues. Here the CDR3 DNA reads TGTGCCAGCAGTGGAACAGGGGAGGCTTTCTTT. Residues: CASSGTGEAFF.

This clone came up a few times. V is TRBV15 and J is TRBJ1-1; TRBD1 aligns across 8 bases. The ends lost 0 bases at V and 9 bases at J; junction bases unmatched: 9. The CDR3 extends over 15 amino acids. Germline-derived CDR1 and CDR2 are LNHNV and YYDKDF (reference sequence). This chain's CDR3 is CATSRDLSGGAKAFF. In DNA, the CDR3 is TGTGCCACCAGCAGAGATCTGTCAGGGGGCGCGAAAGCTTTCTTT.

The rearrangement uses TRBV7-8 and TRBJ2-3, with TRBD2 matching over 9 bases. There are 16 residues in the CDR3. Germline CDR1 SGHVS, CDR2 FQNEAQ. J was trimmed by 3 bases and V by 0 bases; bases with no gene match: 4. The CDR3 is CASSLAGGGETDTQYF. The CDR3 DNA follows: TGTGCCAGCAGCTTAGCTGGCGGGGGGGAAACAGATACGCAGTATTTT. The complete variable domain, with remaining parts taken from reference TRBV7-8 and TRBJ2-3, reads GAGVSQSPRYKVAKRGQDVALRCDPISGHVSLFWYQQALGQGPEFLTYFQNEAQLDKSGLPSDRFFAERPEGSVSTLKIQRTQQEDSAVYLCASSLAGGGETDTQYFGPGTRLTVL.

The V gene is TRBV6-6, the J gene TRBJ2-1, with 13 bases identical to TRBD2. Germline values: CDR1 MNHNY, CDR2 SVGAGI (reference sequence). CDR3 size: 16 residues. Germline trimming cut 7 bases from V and 10 bases from J; bases unmatched to any gene: 13. In DNA, the CDR3 is TGTGCCAGCACCTACTTACTTCCGACTAGCGGGGGGGAGCAGTTCTTC. Residues: CASTYLLPTSGGEQFF.

By share, this clone counts as medium-sized. This chain joins TRBV10-3 and TRBJ1-1; TRBD1 is a possible D gene (5 bases). V lost 3 bases, J lost 3 bases, and 17 bases lay in between. The CDR3 is 16 amino acids. Germline CDR1 is ENHRY and CDR2 is SYGVKD. CDR3 DNA sequence: TGTGCCATCAGTGACCTTCAAACAGGAGGGGACACTGAAGCTTTCTTT. As protein: CAISDLQTGGDTEAFF.

In its sample, this clone was seen a few times. The chain recombines TRBV29-1 with TRBJ1-4; 8 positions match TRBD1. The CDR3 is 13 amino acids. The V gene's germline CDR1 is SQVTM and CDR2 ANQGSEA. V was pared by 2 bases and J by 8 bases, with 4 bases of the junction left unmatched. CDR3 sequence (DNA): TGCAGCGTTGAATCACAGGGGGGGGAAAAACTGTTTTTT. It translates to CSVESQGGEKLFF.

As to this clone: No DNA is shown, since the ends of the CDR3 on it are uncertain; the CDR3 is the one TCRdb lists. The chain carries TRBV27 and TRBJ1-2; the D segment call TRBD1 is taken from the table without a DNA check. CDR1 is MNHEY, CDR2 SMNVEV, per germline (reference sequence). The CDR3 spans 17 residues, counting both ends. CDR3 protein: CASSFSRTGGFGDGYTF.

The rearrangement links TRBV9 to TRBJ2-5, with 8 nucleotides matching TRBD2. The J call may be wrong; the DNA end is better matched by TRBJ2-7. CDR1 is SGDLS and CDR2 is YYNGEE in the germline V gene. There are 14 residues in the CDR3. The CDR3 loop is CASSVDGGAYEQYF. As DNA, the CDR3 is TGTGCCAGCAGCGTAGACGGGGGGGCCTACGAGCAGTACTTC.

By sample share, this clone is medium-sized. The rearrangement uses TRBV4-1 and TRBJ1-1, with D uncertain. The V gene lost 0 bases and the J gene lost 10 bases, with 9 bases spanning the gap. The CDR3 is made up of 12 amino acids. Germline assignment: CDR1 MGHRA and CDR2 YSYEKL. This CDR3 is CASSQDPEGAFF. Here the CDR3 DNA reads TGCGCCAGCAGCCAAGATCCGGAGGGAGCTTTCTTT.

The chain uses TRBV7-8 and TRBJ1-4; D gene ambiguous. Trimming shortened V by 3 bases and J by 8 bases, and 13 bases separated the two germline ends. The length of the CDR3 is 14 residues. Germline-derived CDR1 and CDR2 are SGHVS and FQNEAQ. In nucleotides, the CDR3 is TGTGCCAGCAGCTTGGGCGGGTACCACGAAAAACTGTTTTTT. Translating it yields CASSLGGYHEKLFF.

This clone is medium-sized. This rearrangement joins TRBV15 to TRBJ1-1, with D tentatively TRBD1 (5 bases). Trimming left V 4 bases short and J 7 bases short, with 16 bases between. The CDR3 contains 14 residues. The germline V gene has CDR1 LNHNV and CDR2 YYDKDF (reference sequence). CDR3 nucleotides: TGTGCCACCAGCAAATCCCGAACGGGGGATGAAGCTTTCTTT. It encodes CATSKSRTGDEAFF.

The J gene is TRBJ1-1, the V gene TRBV15, with D possibly matching TRBD1 (6 bases). V was shortened by 0 bases and J by 2 bases, with 13 bases between the two germline ends. The CDR3 covers 16 residues. Germline CDR1 LNHNV, CDR2 YYDKDF (reference sequence). This CDR3 is CATSRDTGGANTEAFF. CDR3 DNA sequence: TGTGCCACCAGCAGAGATACCGGGGGGGCTAACACTGAAGCTTTCTTT.

This clone showed up just a few times. The rearrangement uses TRBV19 and TRBJ2-3; 11 positions match TRBD2. Germline trimming cut 3 bases from V and 2 bases from J; bases unmatched to any gene: 4. The CDR3 spans 16 residues. Germline CDR1 and CDR2: LNHDA and SQIVND (reference sequence). The CDR3 coding sequence is TGTGCCAGTAGTATCTTAGCGGGGGGGCACACAGATACGCAGTATTTT. This gives the protein CASSILAGGHTDTQYF. The full variable domain, in which reference TRBV19 and TRBJ2-3 provide the parts outside the CDR3, is DGGITQSPKYLFRKEGQNVTLSCEQNLNHDAMYWYRQDPGQGLRLIYYSQIVNDFQKGDIAEGYSVSREKKESFPLTVTSAQKNPTAFYLCASSILAGGHTDTQYFGPGTRLTVL.

This clone has more than one count but fewer than ten. The CDR3 loop is CASTGGGWDEQYF. The CDR3 region has the DNA TGTGCCAGCACCGGGGGAGGGTGGGACGAGCAGTACTTC. The chain joins TRBV11-2 to TRBJ2-7; 7 nucleotides line up with TRBD2. Per germline, CDR1 SGHAT and CDR2 FQNNGV. The CDR3 totals 13 residues. The V gene end was trimmed by 7 bases and the J gene end by 5 bases; junction bases not matched to a gene: 8.

The rearrangement links TRBV9 to TRBJ1-1, with 7 nucleotides matching TRBD1. The germline gives CDR1 SGDLS, CDR2 YYNGEE. The CDR3 extends over 15 amino acids. The V gene end was trimmed by 3 bases and the J gene end by 0 bases; junction bases not matched to a gene: 5. The CDR3 region has the DNA TGTGCCAGCAGCGCCCAGACAGGGTTGAACACTGAAGCTTTCTTT. Translating gives CASSAQTGLNTEAFF.

The V gene is TRBV4-3, the J gene TRBJ2-1, with 11 bases fitting TRBD2. Germline-derived CDR1 and CDR2 are LGHNA and YSLEER. Unmatched junction bases numbered 10, after V lost 4 bases and J lost 5 bases. The CDR3 has 17 residues. The DNA of the CDR3 is TGCGCCAGCAGCCGGGTAGCGGGGGGGCAAATCAACAATGAGCAGTTCTTC. Encoded protein: CASSRVAGGQINNEQFF.

Written as DNA, the CDR3 is TGTGCCAGCAGTGACTCAGGGCAGGGGATCGACGAGCAGTACTTC. Translation: CASSDSGQGIDEQYF. The chain has TRBV6-4 and TRBJ2-7; tentatively, D is TRBD1 (6 bases). The CDR3 has 15 amino acids. Deletions cut 0 bases from V and 5 bases from J, with 14 bases between. The germline V gene encodes CDR1 MRHNA and CDR2 SNTAGT.

The table lists this clone with a few counts. The chain carries TRBV11-2 and TRBJ1-1; D is perhaps TRBD1 (5 bases). V was pared by 4 bases and J by 8 bases, with 14 bases between. The V gene's germline CDR1 is SGHAT and CDR2 FQNNGV. CDR3 length: 13 amino acids. CDR3 in DNA: TGTGCCAGCAGCTCGGGGGGTATAGTGGAAGCTTTCTTT. The encoded protein is CASSSGGIVEAFF.

In regard to this clone: The sample contains more than one DNA sequence encoding this CDR3. The gene calls are TRBV11-2 and TRBJ2-4; 9 positions agree with TRBD1. The germline V gene encodes CDR1 SGHAT and CDR2 FQNNGV. The length of the CDR3 is 14 residues. V was clipped by 5 bases and J by 8 bases; unmatched bases: 7. In DNA form, the CDR3 reads TGTGCCAGCAGCGAAGGGACAGGGCAGGACATTCAGTACTTC. This codes for CASSEGTGQDIQYF.

The rearrangement uses TRBV30 and TRBJ1-4; 7 nucleotides match TRBD1. Germline CDR1 and CDR2: GTSNPN and SVGIG (reference sequence). The CDR3 length is 14 residues. V dropped 6 bases and J dropped 0; count of bases not matched to a gene: 4. The CDR3 DNA is TGTGCCTGCGGGACAGCTACAACTAATGAAAAACTGTTTTTT. Translating it yields CACGTATTNEKLFF.

This clone occurred a few times. The chain combines TRBV11-2 with TRBJ1-2; tentative D call: TRBD1 (6 bases). The CDR3 consists of 14 residues. CDR1 is SGHAT, CDR2 FQNNGV, per germline. V was trimmed by 5 bases and J by 4 bases, leaving 14 bases between them. CDR3 amino acids: CASSPSGGLYGYTF. The CDR3 region has the DNA TGTGCCAGCAGCCCGAGTGGGGGCCTCTATGGCTACACCTTC. Full variable domain (missing parts from reference TRBV11-2 and TRBJ1-2): EAGVAQSPRYKIIEKRQSVAFWCNPISGHATLYWYQQILGQGPKLLIQFQNNGVVDDSQLPKDRFSAERLKGVDSTLKIQPAKLEDSAVYLCASSPSGGLYGYTFGSGTRLTVV.

The chain links TRBV10-3 to TRBJ1-4; D may be TRBD1 (5 bases). Germline V CDR1 and CDR2: ENHRY, SYGVKD. V gave up 1 base and J gave up 0 bases, with 15 bases separating them. This CDR3 is 18 amino acids long. This chain's CDR3 is CAISELWQGSATNEKLFF. In DNA, the CDR3 is TGTGCCATCAGTGAGTTGTGGCAGGGATCTGCAACTAATGAAAAACTGTTTTTT.

In this sample, this clone turned up a few times. The chain links TRBV11-2 to TRBJ2-3; TRBD1 matches at 7 bases. V shed 5 bases and J 0 bases; nucleotides not matched to a gene: 8. The CDR3 extends over 16 amino acids. Germline lookup yields CDR1 SGHAT and CDR2 FQNNGV. The CDR3 protein is CASSQSGQPSTDTQYF. CDR3 DNA sequence: TGTGCCAGCAGCCAATCGGGACAGCCTAGCACAGATACGCAGTATTTT.

J is TRBJ2-7 and V is TRBV27, with D tentatively TRBD1 (6 bases). V dropped 2 bases and J dropped 3 bases, with 14 bases sitting between them. The CDR3 is 15 amino acids. Germline assignment: CDR1 MNHEY and CDR2 SMNVEV (reference sequence). CDR3 sequence: CASSLGSTGHYEQYF. DNA of the CDR3: TGTGCCAGCAGTTTAGGGTCTACGGGACACTACGAGCAGTACTTC.

This clone was picked up a small number of times. The chain couples TRBV9 to TRBJ2-7; 9 bases line up with TRBD2. V lost 3 bases to trimming and J lost 3 bases; unmatched junction nucleotides: 10. This CDR3 contains 16 residues. Germline lookup yields CDR1 SGDLS and CDR2 YYNGEE. This CDR3 reads CASSGNPSGDFYEQYF. Here the CDR3 DNA reads TGTGCCAGCAGCGGAAATCCTAGCGGGGACTTCTACGAGCAGTACTTC. Full variable domain (missing parts from reference TRBV9 and TRBJ2-7): DSGVTQTPKHLITATGQRVTLRCSPRSGDLSVYWYQQSLDQGLQFLIQYYNGEERAKGNILERFSAQQFPDLHSELNLSSLELGDSALYFCASSGNPSGDFYEQYFGPGTRLTVT.

This chain connects TRBV5-1 to TRBJ1-1; D remains ambiguous. CDR3 size: 15 residues. V gave up 0 bases and J gave up 1 base, with 10 bases separating them. Germline loops: CDR1 SGHRS, CDR2 YFSETQ. In DNA, the CDR3 is TGCGCCAGCAGCTTGGGGGAGGTGGCGAACACTGAAGCTTTCTTT. This sequence encodes CASSLGEVANTEAFF.